This is a list of T cell receptor beta chains from one sample in a study of blood T cell repertoires in COVID-19. The data were produced by immunoSEQ multiplex PCR, yet TCRdb's version contains in-frame clones alone and is incomplete. Counted here are some 45,000 clones, approximately 84% occurring once; the ten biggest clones make up approximately 10%. Sequenced: peripheral blood. All receptors derive from a man between 60 and 75 years old with acute or convalescent COVID-19. CDR3s include the opening cysteine and the closing phenylalanine or tryptophan. Each record gives: D gene, clone size, V gene, J gene, CDR3 protein, CDR3 DNA. D genes are given only for firm matches. Part of the rows lack a size; the others show once, few, many or a class for expanded clones.

>TRBD1|-|TRBV19|TRBJ2-1
CASSMGQGASEQFF
TGTGCCAGTAGTATGGGACAGGGGGCGAGTGAGCAGTTCTTC
>TRBD1|-|TRBV7-2|TRBJ2-3
CASSLPGTGEIWQYF
TGTGCCAGCAGCCTACCCGGGACAGGGGAAATTTGGCAGTATTTT
>-|-|TRBV13|TRBJ1-2
CASSYLGGNYGYTF
TGTGCCAGCAGCTACTTAGGCGGGAACTATGGCTACACCTTC
>-|-|TRBV15|TRBJ1-4
CATSRGGEKLFF
TGTGCCACCAGCAGGGGAGGAGAAAAACTGTTTTTT
>TRBD1|-|TRBV4-1|TRBJ2-4
CASSQPRQGVAKNIQYF
TGCGCCAGCAGCCAACCTCGACAGGGGGTTGCCAAAAACATTCAGTACTTC
>TRBD1|-|TRBV9|TRBJ2-1
CASTRTGTNEQFF
TGTGCCAGCACGAGGACAGGGACCAATGAGCAGTTCTTC
>TRBD2|-|TRBV25-1|TRBJ2-2
CASSETGGNTGELFF
TGTGCCAGCAGTGAAACGGGGGGGAACACCGGGGAGCTGTTTTTT
>-|-|TRBV18|TRBJ1-1
CASSPTGTQNTEAFF
TGTGCCAGCTCACCAACCGGGACACAGAACACTGAAGCTTTCTTT
>-|-|TRBV9|TRBJ1-1
CASSPFDGDTEAFF
TGTGCCAGCAGCCCCTTTGACGGAGACACTGAAGCTTTCTTT
>-|-|TRBV6-6|TRBJ2-3
CASSFVADTQYF
TGTGCCAGCAGCTTCGTAGCAGATACGCAGTATTTT
>TRBD2|once|TRBV9|TRBJ2-1
CASSPSGAYNEQFF
TGTGCCAGCAGCCCCAGCGGGGCCTACAATGAGCAGTTCTTC
>-|-|TRBV7-6|TRBJ1-3
CASSASLPSASGNTIYF
TGTGCCAGCAGCGCCTCCCTGCCTAGTGCCTCTGGAAACACCATATATTTT
>TRBD1|once|TRBV13|TRBJ1-2
CASSLGTGEGYGYTF
TGTGCCAGCAGCTTAGGGACAGGGGAGGGCTATGGCTACACCTTC
>TRBD1|-|TRBV25-1|TRBJ1-4
CASREDRGFATNEKLFF
TGTGCCAGCAGGGAGGACAGGGGGTTTGCAACTAATGAAAAACTGTTTTTT
>TRBD2|once|TRBV7-3|TRBJ2-7
CASSSGAGASYEQYF
TGTGCCAGCAGCTCGGGAGCGGGAGCCTCCTACGAGCAGTACTTC
>TRBD1|-|TRBV5-1|TRBJ1-4
CASSHGDRYNEKLFF
TGCGCCAGCAGCCACGGGGACAGGTATAATGAAAAACTGTTTTTT
>-|-|TRBV30|TRBJ1-4
CAWSVRGFEEKLFF
TGTGCCTGGAGTGTACGGGGTTTTGAGGAAAAACTGTTTTTT
>-|-|TRBV9|TRBJ1-1
CASSARTSSEAFF
TGTGCCAGCAGCGCGAGGACATCCTCTGAAGCTTTCTTT
>TRBD1|-|TRBV5-8|TRBJ2-7
CASSLRLSDRVQYEQYF
TGTGCCAGCAGCTTACGGTTGAGCGACAGGGTGCAATACGAGCAGTACTTC
>TRBD1|-|TRBV25-1|TRBJ1-2
CASRSDRGLSYTF
TGTGCCAGCAGATCCGACAGGGGGCTGAGCTACACCTTC
>TRBD1|-|TRBV7-8|TRBJ2-5
CASSLGQGGVVTQYF
TGTGCCAGCAGCTTAGGACAGGGGGGAGTTGTGACCCAGTACTTC
>TRBD1|-|TRBV4-1|TRBJ1-2
CASRQAHSGTGGSYGYTF
TGCGCCAGCAGACAAGCCCACTCCGGGACAGGGGGGAGCTATGGCTACACCTTC
>-|-|TRBV5-1|TRBJ1-4
CASVGIRGEGLGEKLFF
TGCGCCAGCGTGGGAATCAGGGGTGAGGGGTTAGGGGAAAAACTGTTTTTT
>-|-|TRBV5-6|TRBJ1-2
CASSLTVGYGYTF
TGTGCCAGCAGCCTGACAGTTGGCTATGGCTACACCTTC
>-|once|TRBV6-5|TRBJ1-2
CASSTYRAGYTF
TGTGCCAGCAGTACCTACAGGGCTGGCTACACCTTC
>-|-|TRBV7-2|TRBJ2-7
CASSSSSGPYEQYF
TGTGCCAGCAGCTCATCGTCAGGGCCCTACGAGCAGTACTTC
>-|-|TRBV27|TRBJ2-1
CASSLSSYVDEQFF
TGTGCCAGCAGTTTATCGAGTTACGTGGATGAGCAGTTCTTC
>-|-|TRBV29-1|TRBJ1-1
CSVKDRLSTEAFF
TGCAGCGTTAAGGACAGACTGAGCACTGAAGCTTTCTTT
>-|-|TRBV11-1|TRBJ1-1
CASSVTGRGDTEAFF
TGTGCCAGCAGCGTCACAGGGAGAGGGGACACTGAAGCTTTCTTT
>-|-|TRBV5-1|TRBJ1-1
CASSATAGPTMNTEAFF
TGCGCCAGCAGCGCAACAGCAGGGCCCACCATGAACACTGAAGCTTTCTTT
>TRBD1|-|TRBV9|TRBJ1-2
CASSYGQGSYGYTF
TGTGCCAGCAGCTATGGACAGGGGAGCTATGGCTACACCTTC
>TRBD1|-|TRBV25-1|TRBJ1-3
CASSDPGQGIEGGNTIYF
TGTGCCAGCAGTGATCCGGGACAGGGGATTGAGGGTGGAAACACCATATATTTT
>-|-|TRBV2|TRBJ2-1
CASSGDNEQFF
TGTGCCAGCAGCGGGGACAATGAGCAGTTCTTC
>-|-|TRBV13|TRBJ1-2
CASSPRTDYGYTF
TGTGCCAGCAGCCCCCGGACAGACTATGGCTACACCTTC
>-|few|TRBV7-3|TRBJ1-1
CASSSQVNTEAFF
TGTGCCAGCAGCTCGCAGGTTAACACTGAAGCTTTCTTT
>-|-|TRBV13|TRBJ2-1
CASSTGHRYNEQFF
TGTGCCAGCAGCACGGGACACCGCTACAATGAGCAGTTCTTC
>TRBD1|-|TRBV5-1|TRBJ2-3
CASRQGADTQYF
TGCGCCAGCCGACAGGGGGCAGATACGCAGTATTTT
>TRBD2|-|TRBV19|TRBJ2-1
CATGTSGTYNEQFF
TGTGCCACCGGGACTAGCGGGACCTACAATGAGCAGTTCTTC
>-|-|TRBV2|TRBJ2-2
CASTGVNTGELFF
TGTGCCAGCACGGGGGTGAACACCGGGGAGCTGTTTTTT
>TRBD1|-|TRBV12-5|TRBJ1-1
CASGKDRGTEAFF
TGTGCTAGTGGTAAGGACAGGGGGACTGAAGCTTTCTTT
>TRBD1|-|TRBV5-6|TRBJ1-3
CASSPPGGTGSNGNTIYF
TGTGCCAGCAGCCCTCCTGGGGGGACAGGGTCGAACGGAAACACCATATATTTT
>TRBD1|-|TRBV4-2|TRBJ1-6
CASRADRGSYNSPLHF
TGTGCCAGCAGAGCGGACAGGGGGTCCTATAATTCACCCCTCCACTTT
>TRBD1|-|TRBV7-2|TRBJ2-5
CASSTGGTGTEETQYF
TGTGCCAGCAGCACAGGGGGGACCGGGACTGAAGAGACCCAGTACTTC
>-|once|TRBV9|TRBJ2-5
CASSIRLEETQYF
TGTGCCAGCAGCATACGACTGGAAGAGACCCAGTACTTC
>-|-|TRBV9|TRBJ2-2
CASSPSGFNTGELFF
TGTGCCAGCAGTCCCTCGGGATTCAACACCGGGGAGCTGTTTTTT